This T cell receptor beta chain came from a study of shared clonotypes between healthy human individuals. This CDR3 has 19 amino acids. Germline CDR1 SNHLY, CDR2 FYNNEI. Trimming took 0 bases from V and 2 from J, leaving 23 bases between them. Produced via immunoSEQ multiplex PCR; TCRdb's table is partial and in-frame only. The table records roughly 2.1 million clones, approximately 94% of them present only once. Terminally differentiated effector memory CD45RA+ cells were excluded from the naive CD8 cells, which were CD45RO-negative and positively selected for CCR7. The sequencing input was naive CD8+ T cells from PBMCs. The sequence derives from a man aged 18 to 35 in good health. Some clones in this sample may be carry-over from other donors' samples. The chain employs TRBV2 and TRBJ2-7; maybe TRBD2 (7 bases). CDR3 residues: CASSEAWLGAGQSAYEQYF. The CDR3, as DNA: TGTGCCAGCAGTGAAGCGTGGTTGGGAGCGGGACAAAGTGCCTACGAGCAGTACTTC.